This T cell receptor beta chain was recorded in a study of OX40 agonist ivuxolimab in advanced cancers. Clones were sequenced by immunoSEQ multiplex PCR, and TCRdb holds only the in-frame ones, with some missing. Here the sample spans 80,000 or so clones, roughly 87% being singletons. V was pared by 6 bases and J by 5 bases, with 10 bases of the junction left unmatched. The CDR3 consists of 16 residues. Germline V gene lookup returns CDR1 SNHLY and CDR2 FYNNEI. The rearrangement joins TRBV2 to TRBJ2-5; TRBD1 matches at 12 bases. The sequence was collected from an adult with an advanced solid tumor such as melanoma, head and neck, liver or kidney cancer. This material consisted of CD4+ or CD8+ T cells sorted from blood, taken in a trial of the OX40 agonist ivuxolimab. CDR3: CASRTQGQGAWETQYF. The CDR3 DNA is TGTGCCAGCAGGACCCAGGGACAGGGGGCTTGGGAGACCCAGTACTTC.